This T cell receptor beta chain was identified in a study of CD8 T cells in Susac syndrome. General observations from the study: The study recognized that its TCR sequencing and HLA analysis covered a relatively small number of individuals.

The authors sequenced TCR beta from blood CD8+ and CD4+ T cells. For this clonotype: What it recognizes is unknown.

Reverse transcription used roughly 0.45 to 1 ug RNA and random hexamers. TCRdb ran MiXCR on the immunoSEQ multiplex PCR reads and lists one entry per CDR3 protein. The data contain 150,000 or so distinct CDR3 sequences, around 94% of them singletons. The trim removed 2 bases at V and 6 bases at J, leaving 2 bases unmatched. CDR3 length: 15 amino acids. Germline V gives CDR1 MNHEY, CDR2 SMNVEV (reference sequence). The TCR comes from a human donor with multiple sclerosis. Sample: CD4+ T cells from PBMCs. V usage is TRBV27 and J usage is TRBJ2-1; 12 bases agree with TRBD2. In DNA, the CDR3 is TGTGCCAGCAGTTTAGGGACTAGCGGGCCCAATGAGCAGTTCTTC. As protein: CASSLGTSGPNEQFF.